This is a list of T cell receptor beta chains from one sample in a study of T-cell reconstitution after alpha-beta-depleted transplantation in children. TCRdb re-called the PCR reads with MiXCR, one entry per CDR3 protein. Among some 300,000 distinct CDR3 sequences listed, roughly 8.2% were seen once. Sequencing was performed on peripheral blood, taken 360 days after TCRalphabeta/CD19-depleted stem cell transplant. These TCRs come from a female patient aged 2 to 10 who had a stem cell transplant for Fanconi anemia, so the T cells may come from the graft donor. Each CDR3 is given with its conserved first and last residue. A D gene is named only where the DNA matches it firmly. The listing skips clone size in some rows; elsewhere it reads once, few, many or a size class.

d_gene: TRBD1; abundance: many; j_gene: TRBJ2-7; v_gene: TRBV20-1; CDR3aa: CSARAWLLGQGAREQYF; CDR3nt: TGCAGTGCTCGCGCCTGGCTTTTGGGACAGGGGGCGAGGGAGCAGTACTTC
d_gene: .; abundance: many; j_gene: TRBJ2-1; v_gene: TRBV9; CDR3aa: CASSVVSEKGPYNEQFF; CDR3nt: TGTGCCAGCAGCGTAGTGTCCGAGAAGGGGCCCTACAATGAGCAGTTCTTC
d_gene: .; abundance: .; j_gene: TRBJ1-2; v_gene: TRBV14; CDR3aa: CASSQGGAYGYTF; CDR3nt: TGTGCCAGCAGCCAAGGGGGAGCGTATGGCTACACCTTC
d_gene: .; abundance: few; j_gene: TRBJ2-1; v_gene: TRBV9; CDR3aa: CASSQIWGGLHNEQSF; CDR3nt: TGTGCCAGCAGCCAGATCTGGGGGGGCCTCCACAATGAGCAGTCCTTC
d_gene: .; abundance: .; j_gene: TRBJ2-2; v_gene: TRBV28; CDR3aa: CASSLLFRVSANTGELFF; CDR3nt: TGTGCCAGCAGTCTTTTGTTCAGGGTGTCGGCGAACACCGGGGAGCTGTTTTTT
d_gene: .; abundance: few; j_gene: TRBJ1-3; v_gene: TRBV7-9; CDR3aa: CASSPSGGISGNTIYF; CDR3nt: TGTGCCAGCAGCCCATCCGGAGGGATCTCTGGAAACACCATATATTTT
d_gene: .; abundance: many; j_gene: TRBJ2-5; v_gene: TRBV24-1; CDR3aa: CATSELPGREKETQYF; CDR3nt: TGTGCCACCAGTGAGTTGCCGGGCCGCGAAAAAGAGACCCAGTACTTC
d_gene: .; abundance: many; j_gene: TRBJ2-7; v_gene: TRBV7-9; CDR3aa: CASSSLGPPYEQYF; CDR3nt: TGTGCCAGCAGCTCCTTGGGCCCCCCCTACGAGCAGTACTTC
d_gene: TRBD2; abundance: many; j_gene: TRBJ2-3; v_gene: TRBV12-3/TRBV12-4; CDR3aa: CASTPAASGGASTDTQYF; CDR3nt: TGTGCCAGCACCCCTGCGGCTAGCGGGGGGGCGAGCACAGATACGCAGTATTTT
d_gene: .; abundance: few; j_gene: TRBJ1-6; v_gene: TRBV7-8; CDR3aa: CASSLDGHSNSPLHF; CDR3nt: TGTGCCAGCAGCTTAGATGGACATAGTAATTCACCCCTCCACTTT
d_gene: .; abundance: .; j_gene: TRBJ2-6; v_gene: TRBV18; CDR3aa: CASSPGSGANVLTF; CDR3nt: TGTGCCAGCTCACCAGGGTCTGGGGCCAACGTCCTGACTTTC
d_gene: .; abundance: .; j_gene: TRBJ2-1; v_gene: TRBV5-1; CDR3aa: CASSLFLLGSSYNEQFF; CDR3nt: TGCGCCAGCAGCTTGTTTTTACTTGGCAGCTCCTACAATGAGCAGTTCTTC
d_gene: TRBD2; abundance: few; j_gene: TRBJ2-7; v_gene: TRBV7-6; CDR3aa: CASSLGEGAYEQYF; CDR3nt: TGTGCCAGCAGCTTAGGGGAGGGCGCCTACGAGCAGTACTTC
d_gene: .; abundance: many; j_gene: TRBJ2-2; v_gene: TRBV9; CDR3aa: CASSVMVGLANTGELFF; CDR3nt: TGTGCCAGCAGCGTAATGGTGGGTCTCGCGAACACCGGGGAGCTGTTTTTT
d_gene: .; abundance: .; j_gene: TRBJ1-4; v_gene: TRBV11-2; CDR3aa: CASSLLATPNEKLFF; CDR3nt: TGTGCCAGCAGCTTATTGGCGACTCCTAATGAAAAACTGTTTTTT
d_gene: TRBD1; abundance: .; j_gene: TRBJ1-1; v_gene: TRBV5-1; CDR3aa: CASSTAGGFTEAFF; CDR3nt: TGCGCCAGCAGCACTGCAGGGGGCTTTACTGAAGCTTTCTTT
d_gene: .; abundance: .; j_gene: TRBJ1-5; v_gene: TRBV20-1; CDR3aa: CSASSGQQNSNQPQHF; CDR3nt: TGCAGTGCTAGTTCTGGACAGCAAAATAGCAATCAGCCCCAGCATTTT